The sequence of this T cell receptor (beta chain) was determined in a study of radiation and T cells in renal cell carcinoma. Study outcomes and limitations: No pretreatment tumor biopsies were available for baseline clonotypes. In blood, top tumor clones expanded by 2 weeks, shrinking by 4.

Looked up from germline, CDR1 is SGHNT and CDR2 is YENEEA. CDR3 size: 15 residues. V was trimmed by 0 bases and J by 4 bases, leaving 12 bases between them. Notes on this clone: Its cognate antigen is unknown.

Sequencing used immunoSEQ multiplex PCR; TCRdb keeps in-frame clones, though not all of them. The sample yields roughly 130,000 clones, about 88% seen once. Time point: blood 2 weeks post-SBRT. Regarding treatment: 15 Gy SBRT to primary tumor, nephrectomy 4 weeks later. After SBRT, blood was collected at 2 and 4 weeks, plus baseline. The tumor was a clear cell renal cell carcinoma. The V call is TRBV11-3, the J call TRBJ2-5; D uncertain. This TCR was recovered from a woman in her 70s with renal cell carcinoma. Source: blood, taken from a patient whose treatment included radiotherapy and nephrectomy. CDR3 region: CASSLDPVRPETQYF. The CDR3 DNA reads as TGTGCCAGCAGCTTAGATCCGGTCAGGCCAGAGACCCAGTACTTC. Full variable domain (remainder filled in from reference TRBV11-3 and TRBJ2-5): EAGVVQSPRYKIIEKKQPVAFWCNPISGHNTLYWYLQNLGQGPELLIRYENEEAVDDSQLPKDRFSAERLKGVDSTLKIQPAELGDSAVYLCASSLDPVRPETQYFGPGTRLLVL.